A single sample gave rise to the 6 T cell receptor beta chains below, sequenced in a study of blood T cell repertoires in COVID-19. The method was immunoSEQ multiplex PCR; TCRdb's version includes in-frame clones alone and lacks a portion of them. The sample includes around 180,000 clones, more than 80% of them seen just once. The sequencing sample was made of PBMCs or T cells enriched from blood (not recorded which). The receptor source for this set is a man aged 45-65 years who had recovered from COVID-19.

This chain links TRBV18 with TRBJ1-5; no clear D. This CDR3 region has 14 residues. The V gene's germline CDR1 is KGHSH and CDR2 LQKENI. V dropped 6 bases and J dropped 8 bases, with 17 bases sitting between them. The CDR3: CASSQDPSREPQHF. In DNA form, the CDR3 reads TGTGCCAGCTCCCAGGACCCGTCGAGGGAGCCCCAGCATTTT.

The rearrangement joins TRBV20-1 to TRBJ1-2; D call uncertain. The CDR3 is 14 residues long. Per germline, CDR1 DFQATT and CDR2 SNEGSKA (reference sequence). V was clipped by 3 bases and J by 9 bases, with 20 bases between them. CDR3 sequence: CSASLLGGLGSYTF. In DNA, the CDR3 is TGCAGTGCTAGTCTTTTGGGAGGGCTCGGAAGCTACACCTTC.

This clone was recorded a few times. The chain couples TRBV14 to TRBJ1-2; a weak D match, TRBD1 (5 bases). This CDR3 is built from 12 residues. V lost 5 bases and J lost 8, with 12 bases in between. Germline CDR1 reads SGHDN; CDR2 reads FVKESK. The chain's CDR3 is CASSGDFWGYTF. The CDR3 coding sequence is TGTGCCAGCAGCGGGGACTTTTGGGGCTACACCTTC.

The CDR3 loop reads CASSLGAGIKKETQYF. The CDR3 coding sequence is TGTGCCAGCAGCTTAGGTGCAGGAATTAAAAAAGAGACCCAGTACTTC. The chain combines TRBV7-8 with TRBJ2-5, with D unresolved. V shed 1 base and J shed 3 bases, with 15 bases lying between them. Germline V CDR1 and CDR2: SGHVS, FQNEAQ. This CDR3 comprises 16 residues.

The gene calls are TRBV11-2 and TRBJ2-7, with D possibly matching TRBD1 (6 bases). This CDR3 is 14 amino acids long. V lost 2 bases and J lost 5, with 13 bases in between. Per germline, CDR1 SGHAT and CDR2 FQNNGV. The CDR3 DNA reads TGTGCCAGCAGCTTACGAGGGGGTCGCGACGAGCAGTACTTC. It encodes CASSLRGGRDEQYF.

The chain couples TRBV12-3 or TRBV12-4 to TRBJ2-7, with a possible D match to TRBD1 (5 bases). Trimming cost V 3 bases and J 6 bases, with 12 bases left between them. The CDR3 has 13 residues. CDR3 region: CASSFTRVGEQYF. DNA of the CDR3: TGTGCCAGCAGTTTTACCAGGGTAGGCGAGCAGTACTTC.